This T cell receptor (beta chain) was obtained from a study of OX40 agonist ivuxolimab in advanced cancers. For the study at large: Every 2 weeks, patients got intravenous ivuxolimab at one of six dose levels (0.01-10 mg/kg). The dose-escalation group included hepatocellular carcinoma, melanoma, renal cell carcinoma and head and neck cancer. General observations from the study: The mean number of expanded clones was higher in CD8+ T cells than in CD4+. Clonal expansion was seen in CD4+ and CD8+ blood T cells by week 6 at 0.1 to 3.0 mg/kg.

About this clone: What it binds is not known.

Libraries were prepared by immunoSEQ multiplex PCR; TCRdb keeps only in-frame clonotypes and omits some of them. Of approximately 28,000 clones listed, 90% to 95% are singletons. The germline V gene encodes CDR1 WNHNN and CDR2 SYGVQD (reference sequence). Trimming cost V 2 bases and J 1 base, with 6 bases left between them. This CDR3 contains 13 residues. Sequenced here: CD4+ or CD8+ T cells sorted from blood, sampled in a trial of the OX40 agonist ivuxolimab. The origin of this receptor is an adult with an advanced solid tumor such as melanoma, head and neck, liver or kidney cancer. The V call is TRBV10-1, the J call TRBJ2-7; D is unclear. The CDR3 loop is CASSEASSYEQYF. The CDR3 nucleotides are TGCGCCAGCAGTGAGGCCAGTTCCTACGAGCAGTACTTC.